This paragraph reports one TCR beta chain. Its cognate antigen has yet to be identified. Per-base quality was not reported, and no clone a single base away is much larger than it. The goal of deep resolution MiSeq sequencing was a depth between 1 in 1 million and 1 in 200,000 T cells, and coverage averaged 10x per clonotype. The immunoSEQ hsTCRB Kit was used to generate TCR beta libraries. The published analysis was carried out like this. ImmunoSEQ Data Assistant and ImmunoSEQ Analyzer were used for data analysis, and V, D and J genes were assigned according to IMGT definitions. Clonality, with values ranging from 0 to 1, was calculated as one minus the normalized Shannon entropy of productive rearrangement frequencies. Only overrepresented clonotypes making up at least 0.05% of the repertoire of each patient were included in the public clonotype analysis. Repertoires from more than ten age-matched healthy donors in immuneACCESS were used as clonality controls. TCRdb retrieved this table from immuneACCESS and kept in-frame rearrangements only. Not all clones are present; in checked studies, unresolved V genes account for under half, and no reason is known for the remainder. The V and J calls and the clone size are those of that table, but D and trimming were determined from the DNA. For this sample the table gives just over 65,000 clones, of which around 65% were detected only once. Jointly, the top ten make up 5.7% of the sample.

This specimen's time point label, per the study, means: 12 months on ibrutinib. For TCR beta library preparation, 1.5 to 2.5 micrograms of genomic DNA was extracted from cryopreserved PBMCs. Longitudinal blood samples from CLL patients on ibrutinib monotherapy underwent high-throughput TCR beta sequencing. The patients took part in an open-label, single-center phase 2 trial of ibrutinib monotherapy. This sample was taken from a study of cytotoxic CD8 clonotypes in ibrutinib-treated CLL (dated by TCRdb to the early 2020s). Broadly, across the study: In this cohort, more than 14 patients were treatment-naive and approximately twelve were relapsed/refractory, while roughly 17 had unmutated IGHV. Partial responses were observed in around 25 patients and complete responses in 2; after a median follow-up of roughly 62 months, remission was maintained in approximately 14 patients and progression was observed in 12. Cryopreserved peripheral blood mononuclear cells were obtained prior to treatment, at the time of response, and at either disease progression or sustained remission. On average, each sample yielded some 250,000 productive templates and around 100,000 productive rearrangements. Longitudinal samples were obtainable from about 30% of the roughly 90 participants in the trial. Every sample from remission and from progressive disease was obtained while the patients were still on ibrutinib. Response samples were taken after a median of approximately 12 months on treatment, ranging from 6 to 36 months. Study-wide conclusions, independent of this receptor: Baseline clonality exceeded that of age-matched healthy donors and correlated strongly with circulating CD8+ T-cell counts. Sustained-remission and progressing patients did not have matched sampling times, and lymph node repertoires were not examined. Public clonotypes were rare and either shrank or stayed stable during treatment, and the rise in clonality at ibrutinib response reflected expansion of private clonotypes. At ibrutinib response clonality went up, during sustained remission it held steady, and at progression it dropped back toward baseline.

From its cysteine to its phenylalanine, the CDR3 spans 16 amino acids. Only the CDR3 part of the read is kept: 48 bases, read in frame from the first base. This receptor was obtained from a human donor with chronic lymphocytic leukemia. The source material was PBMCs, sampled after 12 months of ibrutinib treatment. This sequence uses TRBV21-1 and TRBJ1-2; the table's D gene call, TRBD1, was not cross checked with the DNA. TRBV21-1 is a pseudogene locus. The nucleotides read TGTGCCAGCAGCAAATGCGCTAGGACAGCTAACTATGGCTACACCTTC. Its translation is CASSKCARTANYGYTF.